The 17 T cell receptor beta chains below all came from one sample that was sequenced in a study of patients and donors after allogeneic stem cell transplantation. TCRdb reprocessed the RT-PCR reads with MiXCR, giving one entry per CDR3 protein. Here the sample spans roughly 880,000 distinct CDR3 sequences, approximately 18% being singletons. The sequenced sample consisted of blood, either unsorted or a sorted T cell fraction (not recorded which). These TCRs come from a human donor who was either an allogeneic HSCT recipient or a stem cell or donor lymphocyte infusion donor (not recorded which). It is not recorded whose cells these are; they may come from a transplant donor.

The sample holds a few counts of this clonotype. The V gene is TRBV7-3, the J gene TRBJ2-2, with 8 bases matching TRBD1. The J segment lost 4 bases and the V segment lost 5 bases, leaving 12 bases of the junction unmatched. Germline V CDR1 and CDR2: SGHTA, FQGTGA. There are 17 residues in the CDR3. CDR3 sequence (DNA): TGTGCCAGCAGCCCCTACGGCGGGACAGGCCTCACCGGGGAGCTGTTTTTT. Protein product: CASSPYGGTGLTGELFF.

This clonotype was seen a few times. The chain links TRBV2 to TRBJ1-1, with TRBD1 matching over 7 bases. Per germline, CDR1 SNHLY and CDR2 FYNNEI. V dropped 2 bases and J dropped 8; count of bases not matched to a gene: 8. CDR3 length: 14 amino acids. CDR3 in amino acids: CASSEQGGGREAFF. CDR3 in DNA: TGTGCCAGCAGTGAACAGGGGGGTGGTAGAGAAGCTTTCTTT. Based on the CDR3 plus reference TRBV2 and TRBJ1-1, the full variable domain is EPEVTQTPSHQVTQMGQEVILRCVPISNHLYFYWYRQILGQKVEFLVSFYNNEISEKSEIFDDQFSVERPDGSNFTLKIRSTKLEDSAMYFCASSEQGGGREAFFGQGTRLTVV.

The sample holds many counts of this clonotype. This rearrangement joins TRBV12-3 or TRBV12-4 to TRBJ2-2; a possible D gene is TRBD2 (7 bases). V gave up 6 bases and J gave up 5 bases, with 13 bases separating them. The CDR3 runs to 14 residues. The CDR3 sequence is CASSKRGGTGELFF. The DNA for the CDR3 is TGTGCCAGCAGCAAAAGGGGGGGGACCGGGGAGCTGTTTTTT.

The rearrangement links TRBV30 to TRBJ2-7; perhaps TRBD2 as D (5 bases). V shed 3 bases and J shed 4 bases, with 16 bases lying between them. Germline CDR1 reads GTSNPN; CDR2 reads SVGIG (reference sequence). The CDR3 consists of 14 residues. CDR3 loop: CAWRIAWKAYEQYF. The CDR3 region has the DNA TGTGCCTGGAGAATAGCGTGGAAGGCATACGAGCAGTACTTC.

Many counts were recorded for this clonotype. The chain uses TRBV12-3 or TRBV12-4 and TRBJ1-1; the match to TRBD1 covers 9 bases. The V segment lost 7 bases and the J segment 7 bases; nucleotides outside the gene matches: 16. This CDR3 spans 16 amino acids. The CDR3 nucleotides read TGTGCCAGCACCGACCAGACAGGGGGGAGTGTGGGTGAAGCTTTCTTT. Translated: CASTDQTGGSVGEAFF.

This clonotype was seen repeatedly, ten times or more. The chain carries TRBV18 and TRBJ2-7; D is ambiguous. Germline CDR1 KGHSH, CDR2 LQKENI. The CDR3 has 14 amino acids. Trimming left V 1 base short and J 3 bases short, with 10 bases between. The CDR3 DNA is TGTGCCAGCTCACCACAAAACAAGGGCTACGAGCAGTACTTC. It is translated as CASSPQNKGYEQYF.

The CDR3 reads CATSDFPGATDTQYF. The CDR3 coding sequence is TGTGCCACCAGTGATTTCCCGGGAGCGACAGATACGCAGTATTTT. This rearrangement joins TRBV24-1 to TRBJ2-3, with D possibly matching TRBD2 (6 bases). Per the germline V gene, CDR1 is KGHDR and CDR2 is SFDVKD. V shed 1 base and J shed 3 bases, with 10 bases lying between them. This CDR3 spans 15 amino acids.

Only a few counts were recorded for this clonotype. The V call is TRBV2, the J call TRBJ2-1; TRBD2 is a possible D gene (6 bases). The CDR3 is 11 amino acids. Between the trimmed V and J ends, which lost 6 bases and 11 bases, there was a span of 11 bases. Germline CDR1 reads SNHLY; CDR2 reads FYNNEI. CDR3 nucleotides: TGTGCCAGCAGGGAGGGAGGACAGCAGTTCTTC. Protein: CASREGGQQFF.

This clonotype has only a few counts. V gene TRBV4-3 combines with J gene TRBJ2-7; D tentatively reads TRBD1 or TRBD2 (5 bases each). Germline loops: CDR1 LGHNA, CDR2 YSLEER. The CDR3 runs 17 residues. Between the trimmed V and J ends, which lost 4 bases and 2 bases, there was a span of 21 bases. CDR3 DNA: TGCGCCAGCAGCCTCGGGGCGCTTCGCCTTACACCCTACGAGCAGTACTTC. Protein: CASSLGALRLTPYEQYF.

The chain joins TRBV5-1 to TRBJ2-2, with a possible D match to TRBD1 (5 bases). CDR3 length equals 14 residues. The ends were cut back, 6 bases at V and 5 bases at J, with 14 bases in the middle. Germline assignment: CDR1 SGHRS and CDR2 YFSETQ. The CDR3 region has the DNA TGCGCCAGCAAAGGTCAGGGAAAGACCGGGGAGCTGTTTTTT. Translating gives CASKGQGKTGELFF.

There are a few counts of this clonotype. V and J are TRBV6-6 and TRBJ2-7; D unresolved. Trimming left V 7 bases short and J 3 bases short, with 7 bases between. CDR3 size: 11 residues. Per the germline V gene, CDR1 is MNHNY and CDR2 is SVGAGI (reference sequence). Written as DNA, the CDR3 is TGTGCCAGCAACGCAGGCTACGAGCAGTACTTC. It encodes CASNAGYEQYF.

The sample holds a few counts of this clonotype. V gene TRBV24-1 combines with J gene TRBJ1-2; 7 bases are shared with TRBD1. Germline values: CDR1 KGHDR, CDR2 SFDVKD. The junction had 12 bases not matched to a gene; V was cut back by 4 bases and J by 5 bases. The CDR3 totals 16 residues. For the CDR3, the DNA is TGTGCCACCAGTGAATTGACCGGACAGGAGCTGTATGGCTACACCTTC. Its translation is CATSELTGQELYGYTF.

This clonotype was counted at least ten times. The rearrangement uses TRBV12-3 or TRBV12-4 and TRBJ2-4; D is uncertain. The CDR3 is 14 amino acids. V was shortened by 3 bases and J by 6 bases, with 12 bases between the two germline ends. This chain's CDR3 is CASSLWSTGNIQYF. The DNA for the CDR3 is TGTGCCAGCAGTTTGTGGAGTACCGGAAACATTCAGTACTTC.

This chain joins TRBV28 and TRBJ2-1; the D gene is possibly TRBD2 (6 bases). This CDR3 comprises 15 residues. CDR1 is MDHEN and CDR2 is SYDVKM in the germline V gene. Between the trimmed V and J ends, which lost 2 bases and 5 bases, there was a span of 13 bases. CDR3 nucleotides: TGTGCCAGCAGTTTACCTGGGACTCCGAACAATGAGCAGTTCTTC. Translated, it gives CASSLPGTPNNEQFF.

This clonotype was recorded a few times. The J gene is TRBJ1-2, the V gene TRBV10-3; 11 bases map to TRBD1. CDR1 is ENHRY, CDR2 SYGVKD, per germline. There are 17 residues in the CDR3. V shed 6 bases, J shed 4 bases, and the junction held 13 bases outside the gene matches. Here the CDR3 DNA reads TGTGCCATCAGCCCGGACAGGGGGCCCGACTCCCGCTATGGCTACACCTTC. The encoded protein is CAISPDRGPDSRYGYTF.

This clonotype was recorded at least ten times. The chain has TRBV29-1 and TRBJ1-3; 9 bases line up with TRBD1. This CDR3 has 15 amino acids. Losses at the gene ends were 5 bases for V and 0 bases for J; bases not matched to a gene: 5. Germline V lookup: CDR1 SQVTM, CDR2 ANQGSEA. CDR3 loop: CSVLLTGGSGNTIYF. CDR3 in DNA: TGCAGCGTTCTTCTGACAGGGGGCTCTGGAAACACCATATATTTT.

CDR3 region: CASSVFAGSPLHF. The CDR3 coding sequence is TGTGCCAGCAGCGTGTTCGCCGGTTCACCCCTCCACTTT. The chain is built from TRBV7-6 and TRBJ1-6; D gene uncertain. V gave up 5 bases and J gave up 9 bases, with 11 bases separating them. Germline CDR1 and CDR2: SGHVS and FNYEAQ. This CDR3 is built from 13 residues. Looking up the rest from reference TRBV7-6 and TRBJ1-6 gives the full variable domain: GAGVSQSPRYKVTKRGQDVALRCDPISGHVSLYWYRQALGQGPEFLTYFNYEAQQDKSGLPNDRFSAERPEGSISTLTIQRTEQRDSAMYRCASSVFAGSPLHFGNGTRLTVT.